This T cell receptor (beta chain) was captured in a study of molecular identifiers for immune sequencing clone quantification. Listed TCR primers and previously described methods were used for bulk TCR libraries. TCRdb ran MiXCR on the PCR reads and lists one entry per CDR3 protein. The data show around 480,000 distinct CDR3 sequences, about 20% seen once. Study-wide findings and caveats: Identical TCR molecules can share a barcode, and this sharing could underestimate highly expanded clone sizes.

This clonotype was observed a few times. Its antigen is not known. Germline values: CDR1 SGHDT, CDR2 YYEEEE. The CDR3 covers 14 residues. The V and J ends lost 3 bases and 5 bases, in that order; junction bases with no gene match: 6. Sequencing was performed on naive CD8+ T cells from blood, with Jurkat cell RNA spiked in. Regarding subset: FACS-sorted CD8+CD4-CCR7+CD45RA+ naive T cells. The origin of this receptor is a human donor in good health. Some libraries in this study had Jurkat cell RNA spiked in. V gene TRBV5-6 combines with J gene TRBJ2-5; 8 bases align to TRBD1. The CDR3: CASSYRTGRETQYF. CDR3 bases: TGTGCCAGCAGCTATAGGACAGGGCGGGAGACCCAGTACTTC.